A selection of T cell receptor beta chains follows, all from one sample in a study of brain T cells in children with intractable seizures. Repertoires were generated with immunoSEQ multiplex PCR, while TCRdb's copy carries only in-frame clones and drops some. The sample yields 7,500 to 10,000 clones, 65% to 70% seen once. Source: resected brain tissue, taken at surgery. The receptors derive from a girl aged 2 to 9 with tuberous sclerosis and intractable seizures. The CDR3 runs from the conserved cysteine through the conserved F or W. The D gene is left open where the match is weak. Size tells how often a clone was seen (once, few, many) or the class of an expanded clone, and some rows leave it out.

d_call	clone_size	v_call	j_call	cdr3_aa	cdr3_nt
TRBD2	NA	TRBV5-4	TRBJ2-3	CASSFGLAGPGFTDTQYF	TGTGCCAGCAGCTTCGGACTAGCGGGGCCCGGTTTCACAGATACGCAGTATTTT
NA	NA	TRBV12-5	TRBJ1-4	CASAGRLGEKLFF	TGTGCTAGTGCGGGAAGACTTGGTGAAAAACTGTTTTTT
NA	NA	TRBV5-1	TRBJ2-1	CASSFPGMYNEQFF	TGCGCCAGCAGCTTCCCCGGGATGTACAATGAGCAGTTCTTC
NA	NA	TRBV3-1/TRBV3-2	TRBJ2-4	CASSQGQFVGLGGTKNIQYF	TGTGCCAGCAGCCAGGGGCAGTTTGTCGGACTTGGGGGGACAAAAAACATTCAGTACTTC
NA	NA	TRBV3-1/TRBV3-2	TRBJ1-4	CASSQGPEKLFF	TGTGCCAGCAGCCAGGGACCTGAAAAACTGTTTTTT
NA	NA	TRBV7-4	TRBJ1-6	CASSLLKTDSDSPLHF	TGTGCCAGCAGCCTATTAAAGACAGACTCCGATTCACCCCTCCACTTT
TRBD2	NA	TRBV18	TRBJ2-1	CASSPWTSGGYNEQFF	TGTGCCAGCTCACCGTGGACTAGCGGGGGCTACAATGAGCAGTTCTTC
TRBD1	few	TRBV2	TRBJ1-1	CASSEFRGRMDTEAFF	TGTGCCAGCAGTGAGTTCAGGGGGCGAATGGACACTGAAGCTTTCTTT
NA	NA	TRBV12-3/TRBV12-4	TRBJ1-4	CASSLGSNEKLFF	TGTGCCAGCAGTTTGGGGTCTAATGAAAAACTGTTTTTT
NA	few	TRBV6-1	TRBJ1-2	CASSEKGAGNYGYTF	TGTGCCAGCAGTGAAAAAGGGGCAGGCAACTATGGCTACACCTTC
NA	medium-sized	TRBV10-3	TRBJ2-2	CAINGGTGELFF	TGTGCCATCAATGGGGGCACCGGGGAGCTGTTTTTT
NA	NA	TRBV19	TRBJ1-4	CASSMWRQNEKLFF	TGTGCCAGTAGTATGTGGCGGCAAAATGAAAAACTGTTTTTT
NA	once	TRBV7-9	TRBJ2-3	CASSSFRASTDTQYF	TGTGCCAGCAGCTCTTTCAGGGCTAGCACAGATACGCAGTATTTT
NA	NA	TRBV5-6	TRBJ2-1	CASSFQARNNEQFF	TGTGCCAGCAGCTTCCAGGCCCGCAACAATGAGCAGTTCTTC
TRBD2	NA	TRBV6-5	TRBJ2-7	CASSYFSGAPSYEQYF	TGTGCCAGCAGTTACTTTAGCGGGGCCCCCTCCTACGAGCAGTACTTC
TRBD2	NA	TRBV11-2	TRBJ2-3	CASSPPLAGGIPGGTQYF	TGTGCCAGCAGCCCCCCCCTAGCGGGGGGGATCCCGGGCGGTACGCAGTATTTT